This T cell receptor beta chain was found in a study of blood T cell repertoires in COVID-19. Study context: Material from acute and convalescent COVID-19 was sourced from the United States, Italy and Spain.

Trimming left V 5 bases short and J 0 bases short, with 8 bases between. CDR3 length equals 14 residues. Looked up from germline, CDR1 is SGHTA and CDR2 is FQGNSA. Using immunoSEQ multiplex PCR, the repertoire was profiled, and TCRdb retains in-frame clones only, with some absent. The data hold approximately 290,000 clones, with 80% to 90% observed a single time. This clone was found once. The sample consisted of peripheral blood. The V and J genes are TRBV7-2 and TRBJ1-3; D is uncertain. This receptor was obtained from a man aged 25-45 years with acute or convalescent COVID-19. CDR3 amino acids: CASSPYSSGNTIYF. The CDR3, as DNA: TGTGCCAGCAGCCCGTACTCCTCTGGAAACACCATATATTTT.